Listed here are 30 T cell receptor beta chains from one sample, sequenced in a study of blood T cells in healthy people across ages. Through a sample-barcoded 5' primer and a J-beta primer mix, a second PCR was run for roughly 6 to 12 cycles. Using its own MiXCR run on the 5' RACE reads, TCRdb lists one record per CDR3 protein. Here the sample spans 1.5 million to 2 million distinct CDR3 sequences, approximately 28% being singletons. Sample: blood. The receptor source for this set is a woman in her 30s in good health.

This clonotype was picked up many times. The chain is built from TRBV5-1 and TRBJ2-7; 7 bases are shared with TRBD1. CDR1 is SGHRS and CDR2 is YFSETQ in the germline V gene. There are 17 residues in the CDR3. Trimming cost V 5 bases and J 1 base; bases outside gene matches: 15. Here the CDR3 DNA reads TGCGCCAGCAGTCCCGCGACCCTTTACAGGGGATCCTACGAGCAGTACTTC. This sequence encodes CASSPATLYRGSYEQYF.

This clonotype occurred once. The chain has TRBV5-6 and TRBJ2-7, with a weak D call TRBD2 (6 bases). The CDR3 runs to 14 residues. The germline V gene encodes CDR1 SGHDT and CDR2 YYEEEE. V lost 2 bases to trimming and J lost 2 bases, with 11 bases between them. The CDR3 coding sequence is TGTGCCAGCAGCTTAAGGGACTTAGCCTACGAGCAGTACTTC. Protein sequence: CASSLRDLAYEQYF.

V usage is TRBV20-1 and J usage is TRBJ1-2; TRBD1 is a possible D gene (5 bases). Germline assignment: CDR1 DFQATT and CDR2 SNEGSKA (reference sequence). This CDR3 has 14 amino acids. Trimming pared 0 bases from V and 3 bases from J, leaving 11 bases between. The CDR3 DNA follows: TGCAGTGCTAGAGATGGGACTTATTACTATGGCTACACCTTC. As protein: CSARDGTYYYGYTF.

About this clonotype itself: A clone one base away is much larger, so this may be a read error. J is TRBJ2-4 and V is TRBV10-3, with D uncertain. The V and J ends lost 10 bases and 13 bases respectively, with 17 bases between them. This CDR3 contains 11 residues. Germline lookup yields CDR1 ENHRY and CDR2 SYGVKD. CDR3 bases: TGTGCCACCGGCCCCTACAATGAGCAGTACTTC. This translates into CATGPYNEQYF.

This clonotype was seen a handful of times. A much bigger clone sits one base away, suggesting this may be a read error. The rearrangement uses TRBV5-1 and TRBJ2-3, with 7 bases that match TRBD1. The CDR3 length is 14 residues. The germline CDR1 and CDR2 sequences are SGHRS and YFSETQ. The CDR3 DNA reads TGCGCCAGCAACTTGGGGACAGCCACAGATACGCAGTATTTT. It yields the protein CASNLGTATDTQYF.

The CDR3 is CASSPRGGQGEKLFF. DNA of the CDR3: TGCGCCAGCAGCCCCCGCGGGGGGCAGGGTGAAAAACTGTTTTTT. V usage is TRBV5-1 and J usage is TRBJ1-4; a possible D gene is TRBD1 (6 bases). CDR1 is SGHRS, CDR2 YFSETQ, per germline. With 4 bases removed from V and 7 bases from J, the gap between germline ends came to 17 bases. The CDR3 consists of 15 residues.

The gene calls are TRBV5-1 and TRBJ2-5; 7 bases map to TRBD1. The germline V gene encodes CDR1 SGHRS and CDR2 YFSETQ. Trimming at V came to 4 bases and at J to 5 bases, leaving 5 bases not matched to a gene. The CDR3 has 13 residues. The CDR3 here is CASSPDRSETQYF. For the CDR3, the DNA is TGCGCCAGCAGCCCGGACAGGAGCGAGACCCAGTACTTC.

This chain uses TRBV27 with TRBJ1-2; D ambiguous. Germline V CDR1 and CDR2: MNHEY, SMNVEV (reference sequence). CDR3 length: 16 amino acids. V gave up 6 bases and J gave up 4 bases, with 21 bases separating them. The CDR3 nucleotides are TGTGCCAGCAGGCTCCGATCCGGGAACCTCCCCTATGGCTACACCTTC. This sequence encodes CASRLRSGNLPYGYTF.

This clonotype was detected many times. The chain uses TRBV5-1 and TRBJ2-7; 9 bases map to TRBD2. Losses at the gene ends were 4 bases for V and 0 bases for J; bases not matched to a gene: 17. The CDR3 length is 19 residues. Germline V lookup: CDR1 SGHRS, CDR2 YFSETQ. The CDR3 sequence is CASSILAGGLRRSSYEQYF. The CDR3 region has the DNA TGCGCCAGCAGCATCCTCGCGGGGGGGCTTAGAAGGAGCTCCTACGAGCAGTACTTC.

This clonotype was counted a few times. CDR3 sequence reads: CASSPTSGRTYEQYF. The CDR3 DNA reads as TGCGCCAGCAGCCCGACTAGCGGGCGAACCTACGAGCAGTACTTC. The chain uses TRBV5-1 and TRBJ2-7; 10 bases are a match to TRBD2. This CDR3 contains 15 residues. V dropped 4 bases and J dropped 2; count of bases not matched to a gene: 6. CDR1 SGHRS and CDR2 YFSETQ come from the germline V gene.

V and J are TRBV20-1 and TRBJ1-2, with D tentatively TRBD1 (6 bases). The CDR3 loop spans 13 amino acids. The germline gives CDR1 DFQATT, CDR2 SNEGSKA (reference sequence). The V end lost 0 bases, the J end lost 5 bases, and 10 bases lay between the germline ends. This CDR3 reads CSARDHTGYGYTF. In DNA form, the CDR3 reads TGCAGTGCTAGAGACCATACAGGGTATGGCTACACCTTC.

The chain has TRBV10-3 and TRBJ2-7; possibly TRBD1 for D (6 bases). Trimming cost V 3 bases and J 7 bases, with 10 bases left between them. The germline gives CDR1 ENHRY, CDR2 SYGVKD. The CDR3 totals 12 residues. In nucleotides, the CDR3 is TGTGCCATCAGTGATCAGGGGAGAGAGCAGTACTTC. It translates to CAISDQGREQYF.

The rearrangement uses TRBV20-1 and TRBJ1-5; perhaps TRBD1 as D (5 bases). Trimming left V 6 bases short and J 7 bases short, with 16 bases between. The CDR3 is made up of 13 amino acids. Per the germline V gene, CDR1 is DFQATT and CDR2 is SNEGSKA (reference sequence). CDR3 DNA: TGCAGTGCCCGCACTGGAGGGGAACAGCCCCAGCATTTT. Its protein is CSARTGGEQPQHF.

The V call is TRBV4-2, the J call TRBJ2-3; 7 bases are shared with TRBD2. The CDR3 consists of 15 residues. The V gene end was trimmed by 0 bases and the J gene end by 4 bases; junction bases not matched to a gene: 4. Germline lookup yields CDR1 LGHNA and CDR2 YNFKEQ. The CDR3 DNA reads TGTGCCAGCAGCCAAGATACAGCGGGGTCAGATACGCAGTATTTT. Translated: CASSQDTAGSDTQYF.

This clonotype turned up a few times. The chain carries TRBV7-2 and TRBJ2-3, with 12 bases aligning to TRBD2. CDR1 is SGHTA, CDR2 FQGNSA, per germline. The CDR3 is 18 amino acids. The V gene end was trimmed by 3 bases and the J gene end by 3 bases; junction bases not matched to a gene: 10. DNA of the CDR3: TGTGCCAGCAGCTTTCCCCTAGCGGGGGGGGGCGTTACAGATACGCAGTATTTT. It yields the protein CASSFPLAGGGVTDTQYF.

This clonotype was recorded only once. V is TRBV5-1 and J is TRBJ1-1, with 9 nucleotides matching TRBD1. This CDR3 region has 17 residues. Unmatched junction bases numbered 11, after V lost 0 bases and J lost 5 bases. Germline V gene lookup returns CDR1 SGHRS and CDR2 YFSETQ. The CDR3 region is CASSLGGIGTGQTEAFF. CDR3 nucleotides: TGCGCCAGCAGCTTGGGGGGTATCGGGACAGGGCAAACTGAAGCTTTCTTT.

Points on this clonotype: The junction shows a germline mismatch at one end, possibly a read error. The V and J genes are TRBV7-2 and TRBJ2-5, with D possibly being TRBD1 or TRBD2 (5 bases each). The J call may be in error: the DNA end matches TRBJ2-7 better. There are 13 residues in the CDR3. Germline-derived CDR1 and CDR2 are SGHTA and FQGNSA. In nucleotides, the CDR3 is TGTGCCAACAGCTTAGCGCAGGGCTACGAGCAGTACTTC. Protein sequence: CANSLAQGYEQYF.

The J gene is TRBJ2-6, the V gene TRBV7-2; TRBD1 or TRBD2 may be the D gene (6 bases each). Germline V gene lookup returns CDR1 SGHTA and CDR2 FQGNSA. V lost 3 bases and J 0 bases, leaving 12 bases between the germline ends. The CDR3 is 17 amino acids. In nucleotides, the CDR3 is TGTGCCAGCAGCTTTTGGGGGGCGTCCTCTGGGGCCAACGTCCTGACTTTC. Amino acid sequence: CASSFWGASSGANVLTF.

The chain combines TRBV11-2 with TRBJ1-3; D unresolved. V was clipped by 5 bases and J by 7 bases, with 12 bases between them. The CDR3 is 13 residues long. Germline CDR1 SGHAT, CDR2 FQNNGV. The CDR3 protein is CASSPFDANTIYF. Written as DNA, the CDR3 is TGTGCCAGCAGCCCCTTCGACGCGAACACCATATATTTT.

The sample holds a few counts of this clonotype. The chain links TRBV5-5 to TRBJ1-4; maybe TRBD1 (6 bases). Trimming removed 0 bases from V and 7 bases from J, with 13 bases in between. The V gene's germline CDR1 is SGHKS and CDR2 YYEKEE (reference sequence). The length of the CDR3 is 15 residues. The CDR3 loop is CASSLVAGGGEKLFF. The CDR3 region has the DNA TGTGCCAGCAGCTTGGTGGCAGGAGGGGGTGAAAAACTGTTTTTT.

The chain is built from TRBV7-9 and TRBJ2-2, with unresolved D. V lost 5 bases and J lost 6, with 13 bases in between. The CDR3 covers 14 residues. The V gene's germline CDR1 is SEHNR and CDR2 FQNEAQ (reference sequence). The CDR3 DNA is TGTGCCAGCAGCGAGACGGTTTCCCCCGGGGAGCTGTTTTTT. This sequence encodes CASSETVSPGELFF.

This clonotype has ten or more counts. Germline and junction disagree at one end, which may indicate a read error. The chain couples TRBV5-5 to TRBJ2-7; unclear D gene. The CDR3 has 16 amino acids. The germline gives CDR1 SGHKS, CDR2 YYEKEE (reference sequence). This CDR3 is CAISLATVGPPYEQYF. CDR3 nucleotides: TGTGCCATCAGCTTGGCAACTGTAGGACCCCCCTACGAGCAGTACTTC.

This chain links TRBV28 with TRBJ1-6, with 8 bases matching TRBD1. The CDR3 length is 14 residues. CDR1 is MDHEN, CDR2 SYDVKM, per germline. V was pared by 4 bases and J by 9 bases, with 5 bases of the junction left unmatched. CDR3 sequence (DNA): TGTGCCAGCAGTTCCCCAGGGGGCCGTTCACCCCTCCACTTT. This translates into CASSSPGGRSPLHF.

The chain links TRBV7-6 to TRBJ1-1; D is perhaps TRBD1 (5 bases). Germline CDR1 and CDR2: SGHVS and FNYEAQ. Trimming left V 5 bases short and J 8 bases short, with 21 bases between. CDR3 length equals 15 residues. The CDR3 coding sequence is TGTGCCAGCAGCGCTTGGGCAGGGCGAGGTCAGGAAGCTTTCTTT. Protein product: CASSAWAGRGQEAFF.

This clonotype turned up a few times. J is TRBJ1-1 and V is TRBV27; no clear D gene. This CDR3 contains 19 residues. With 2 bases removed from V and 4 bases from J, the gap between germline ends came to 26 bases. Germline CDR1 and CDR2: MNHEY and SMNVEV (reference sequence). The CDR3 loop reads CASSLPGPELDRPGTEAFF. The CDR3 DNA follows: TGTGCCAGCAGTTTACCTGGACCTGAGCTAGACCGACCGGGCACTGAAGCTTTCTTT.

The rearrangement links TRBV7-9 to TRBJ2-1; a weak D match, TRBD1 (6 bases). The CDR3 length is 11 residues. Deletions cut 5 bases from V and 11 bases from J, with 10 bases between. The germline V gene encodes CDR1 SEHNR and CDR2 FQNEAQ (reference sequence). CDR3 in DNA: TGTGCCAGCAGCCTCCGGGACAAGCAGTTCTTC. Its translation: CASSLRDKQFF.

This clonotype was seen only a few times. DNA for the CDR3: TGTGCCACCCAAAGGGACACGAATATCTACGAGCAGTACTTC. Translation: CATQRDTNIYEQYF. This chain uses TRBV3-1 with TRBJ2-7; a weak D match, TRBD1 (6 bases). CDR1 is LGHDT and CDR2 is YNNKEL in the germline V gene (reference sequence). The germline V and J ends were trimmed by 10 bases and 3 bases, with 19 bases remaining between them. The CDR3 loop spans 14 amino acids.

This chain uses TRBV20-1 with TRBJ2-1; 7 positions agree with TRBD1. The length of the CDR3 is 13 residues. V lost 6 bases to trimming and J lost 7 bases; unmatched junction nucleotides: 9. CDR1 DFQATT and CDR2 SNEGSKA come from the germline V gene (reference sequence). CDR3 bases: TGCAGTGCCCAGACAGGGAGTAGGAATGAGCAGTTCTTC. Its translation: CSAQTGSRNEQFF.

This rearrangement joins TRBV20-1 to TRBJ2-1; the D gene is possibly TRBD2 (5 bases). From germline, CDR1 is DFQATT and CDR2 SNEGSKA (reference sequence). Trimming cost V 0 bases and J 3 bases, with 12 bases left between them. The CDR3 is 15 residues long. The CDR3 DNA sequence: TGCAGTGCTAGAGAAGGCGGGCGGGTCTACAATGAGCAGTTCTTC. Encoded protein: CSAREGGRVYNEQFF.

This clonotype was detected a few times. The chain is built from TRBV15 and TRBJ1-4; no definite D call. Trimming took off 0 bases at V and 7 bases at J, with 6 bases between the two ends. The CDR3 spans 13 residues. CDR1 and CDR2 from the germline V gene are LNHNV and YYDKDF (reference sequence). The CDR3 here is CATSRDQIEKLFF. The CDR3 bases are TGTGCCACCAGCAGAGATCAGATTGAAAAACTGTTTTTT.